The rows below give T cell receptor beta chains drawn from one sample of a study of T cell responses to AZD1222 COVID-19 vaccine. The method was immunoSEQ multiplex PCR; TCRdb's version includes in-frame clones alone and lacks a portion of them. The repertoire holds roughly 180,000 clones, with roughly nine tenths as singletons. The source was peripheral blood, collected 28 days after the second AZD1222 dose. The source is an adult who received the AZD1222 COVID-19 vaccine. Both conserved end residues are part of each CDR3. Fields, in order: J gene, D gene, clone size, V gene, CDR3 protein, CDR3 DNA. The D gene is left open where the match is weak. For some rows the clone size is stated as once, few or many, or as a class when expanded; others skip it.

J gene: TRBJ1-1
D gene: .
clone size: .
V gene: TRBV28
CDR3 protein: CASSLGGGPVTEAFF
CDR3 DNA: TGTGCCAGCAGTTTAGGCGGGGGGCCAGTCACTGAAGCTTTCTTT

J gene: TRBJ2-2
D gene: TRBD1
clone size: .
V gene: TRBV19
CDR3 protein: CASSLAGTVGELFF
CDR3 DNA: TGTGCCAGTAGCCTCGCAGGGACAGTCGGGGAGCTGTTTTTT

J gene: TRBJ2-3
D gene: TRBD2
clone size: .
V gene: TRBV6-4
CDR3 protein: CASSAHRLAGGTDTQYF
CDR3 DNA: TGTGCCAGCAGTGCCCATCGACTAGCGGGAGGCACAGATACGCAGTATTTT

J gene: TRBJ1-3
D gene: TRBD1
clone size: .
V gene: TRBV4-1
CDR3 protein: CASSQDGRGRNTIYF
CDR3 DNA: TGCGCCAGCAGCCAAGATGGCAGGGGGAGAAACACCATATATTTT

J gene: TRBJ2-3
D gene: .
clone size: few
V gene: TRBV28
CDR3 protein: CASSLPKPDTQYF
CDR3 DNA: TGTGCCAGCAGTTTACCGAAACCGGATACGCAGTATTTT

J gene: TRBJ2-7
D gene: .
clone size: .
V gene: TRBV3-1/TRBV3-2
CDR3 protein: CASSPRWEDEQYF
CDR3 DNA: TGTGCCAGCAGTCCTCGGTGGGAGGACGAGCAGTACTTC

J gene: TRBJ1-1
D gene: TRBD1
clone size: .
V gene: TRBV5-1
CDR3 protein: CASSLQGPGQPNDPAFF
CDR3 DNA: TGCGCCAGCAGCTTGCAAGGTCCGGGACAGCCCAACGATCCGGCTTTCTTT

J gene: TRBJ1-4
D gene: .
clone size: .
V gene: TRBV11-2
CDR3 protein: CASSLPEATNEKLFF
CDR3 DNA: TGTGCCAGCAGCTTACCGGAAGCAACTAATGAAAAACTGTTTTTT

J gene: TRBJ1-4
D gene: .
clone size: .
V gene: TRBV30
CDR3 protein: CAWSDNNEKLFF
CDR3 DNA: TGTGCCTGGAGTGACAATAATGAAAAACTGTTTTTT

J gene: TRBJ2-7
D gene: .
clone size: .
V gene: TRBV5-4
CDR3 protein: CASSRGSGSIYEQYF
CDR3 DNA: TGTGCCAGCAGCCGAGGATCAGGGTCTATCTACGAGCAGTACTTC

J gene: TRBJ1-4
D gene: .
clone size: .
V gene: TRBV6-5
CDR3 protein: CASRSQAGREKLFF
CDR3 DNA: TGTGCCAGCAGAAGTCAGGCAGGGCGGGAAAAACTGTTTTTT

J gene: TRBJ1-2
D gene: .
clone size: .
V gene: TRBV27
CDR3 protein: CASSLTSPGYGYTF
CDR3 DNA: TGTGCCAGCAGTTTAACCAGCCCGGGCTATGGCTACACCTTC

J gene: TRBJ2-5
D gene: .
clone size: .
V gene: TRBV11-2
CDR3 protein: CASTPIGTSYWETQYF
CDR3 DNA: TGTGCCAGCACCCCTATCGGGACTTCGTATTGGGAGACCCAGTACTTC

J gene: TRBJ2-1
D gene: .
clone size: .
V gene: TRBV5-4
CDR3 protein: CASSRFVGGYNEQFF
CDR3 DNA: TGTGCCAGCAGCCGCTTCGTAGGGGGTTACAATGAGCAGTTCTTC

J gene: TRBJ2-2
D gene: TRBD1
clone size: .
V gene: TRBV5-8
CDR3 protein: CASSAYSGQGNGELFF
CDR3 DNA: TGTGCCAGCAGCGCCTACTCGGGACAGGGGAACGGGGAGCTGTTTTTT

J gene: TRBJ1-2
D gene: TRBD1
clone size: .
V gene: TRBV5-4
CDR3 protein: CASSNKPGTGGVSFHGYTF
CDR3 DNA: TGTGCCAGCAGCAATAAACCCGGGACAGGGGGCGTCAGTTTCCATGGCTACACCTTC

J gene: TRBJ2-1
D gene: TRBD2
clone size: .
V gene: TRBV7-3
CDR3 protein: CASSAGLATYNEQFF
CDR3 DNA: TGTGCCAGCAGCGCAGGACTAGCGACTTACAATGAGCAGTTCTTC

J gene: TRBJ1-6
D gene: .
clone size: .
V gene: TRBV6-5
CDR3 protein: CASSSYNSPLHF
CDR3 DNA: TGTGCCAGCAGCTCCTATAATTCACCCCTCCACTTT

J gene: TRBJ2-7
D gene: .
clone size: .
V gene: TRBV7-6
CDR3 protein: CASSPQAATFYEQYF
CDR3 DNA: TGTGCCAGCAGCCCTCAAGCCGCCACCTTCTACGAGCAGTACTTC

J gene: TRBJ2-7
D gene: .
clone size: .
V gene: TRBV11-3
CDR3 protein: CASSLPNYEQYF
CDR3 DNA: TGTGCCAGCAGCTTACCTAACTACGAGCAGTACTTC

J gene: TRBJ2-7
D gene: .
clone size: once
V gene: TRBV3-1/TRBV3-2
CDR3 protein: CASSQDISGYEQYF
CDR3 DNA: TGTGCCAGCAGCCAGGACATATCAGGCTACGAGCAGTACTTC

J gene: TRBJ2-5
D gene: .
clone size: .
V gene: TRBV12-3/TRBV12-4
CDR3 protein: CASKGPWRETQYF
CDR3 DNA: TGTGCCAGCAAGGGACCATGGCGGGAGACCCAGTACTTC

J gene: TRBJ2-3
D gene: TRBD1
clone size: .
V gene: TRBV2
CDR3 protein: CASSGQGWPDTQYF
CDR3 DNA: TGTGCCAGCAGCGGACAGGGGTGGCCAGATACGCAGTATTTT

J gene: TRBJ2-3
D gene: .
clone size: .
V gene: TRBV9
CDR3 protein: CASSVVRSSTDTQYF
CDR3 DNA: TGTGCCAGCAGCGTCGTCAGGAGTAGCACAGATACGCAGTATTTT

J gene: TRBJ1-2
D gene: .
clone size: .
V gene: TRBV30
CDR3 protein: CAWSLNRSYGYTF
CDR3 DNA: TGTGCCTGGAGTCTTAACCGCTCCTATGGCTACACCTTC

J gene: TRBJ2-1
D gene: TRBD2
clone size: .
V gene: TRBV25-1
CDR3 protein: CASSPKAGGGGRNEQFF
CDR3 DNA: TGTGCCAGCAGTCCCAAGGCCGGGGGGGGCGGACGCAATGAGCAGTTCTTC

J gene: TRBJ2-3
D gene: .
clone size: .
V gene: TRBV6-2/TRBV6-3
CDR3 protein: CASSLGGASTDTQYF
CDR3 DNA: TGTGCCAGCAGTTTAGGGGGTGCTAGCACAGATACGCAGTATTTT

J gene: TRBJ1-6
D gene: TRBD1
clone size: .
V gene: TRBV28
CDR3 protein: CASSLLGQGASPLHF
CDR3 DNA: TGTGCCAGCAGTTTGTTAGGGCAGGGGGCTTCACCCCTCCACTTT

J gene: TRBJ2-7
D gene: .
clone size: .
V gene: TRBV10-2
CDR3 protein: CASSEGQGEQYF
CDR3 DNA: TGCGCCAGCAGTGAGGGACAAGGCGAGCAGTACTTC

J gene: TRBJ1-1
D gene: .
clone size: .
V gene: TRBV20-1
CDR3 protein: CSRVPETEAFF
CDR3 DNA: TGCAGCAGGGTTCCGGAAACTGAAGCTTTCTTT

J gene: TRBJ1-4
D gene: .
clone size: once
V gene: TRBV7-9
CDR3 protein: CASSPRGANEKLFF
CDR3 DNA: TGTGCCAGCAGCCCCAGAGGGGCTAATGAAAAACTGTTTTTT

J gene: TRBJ2-3
D gene: .
clone size: .
V gene: TRBV18
CDR3 protein: CASSPTQDADTQYF
CDR3 DNA: TGTGCCAGCTCACCAACCCAGGACGCAGATACGCAGTATTTT

J gene: TRBJ1-1
D gene: .
clone size: .
V gene: TRBV19
CDR3 protein: CASSIREGGSLEAFF
CDR3 DNA: TGTGCCAGTAGTATTAGGGAGGGGGGAAGCCTTGAAGCTTTCTTT

J gene: TRBJ2-1
D gene: TRBD2
clone size: .
V gene: TRBV9
CDR3 protein: CASSGGTSGVNEQFF
CDR3 DNA: TGTGCCAGCAGCGGTGGGACTAGCGGGGTGAATGAGCAGTTCTTC

J gene: TRBJ1-1
D gene: TRBD1
clone size: .
V gene: TRBV30
CDR3 protein: CAWSGTPGQGEAFF
CDR3 DNA: TGTGCCTGGAGTGGTACACCGGGACAGGGTGAAGCTTTCTTT

J gene: TRBJ1-1
D gene: .
clone size: .
V gene: TRBV4-1
CDR3 protein: CASSQVSAGSTEAFF
CDR3 DNA: TGCGCCAGCAGCCAAGTATCTGCAGGGAGCACTGAAGCTTTCTTT

J gene: TRBJ2-5
D gene: TRBD2
clone size: once
V gene: TRBV5-1
CDR3 protein: CASSPLAGGGETQYF
CDR3 DNA: TGCGCCAGCAGCCCACTTGCGGGAGGGGGTGAGACCCAGTACTTC

J gene: TRBJ1-2
D gene: .
clone size: .
V gene: TRBV19
CDR3 protein: CASSIATFRSEGYTF
CDR3 DNA: TGTGCCAGTAGTATAGCTACATTCCGGAGCGAGGGCTACACCTTC

J gene: TRBJ2-1
D gene: TRBD2
clone size: .
V gene: TRBV3-1/TRBV3-2
CDR3 protein: CASSPQVGGGNEQFF
CDR3 DNA: TGTGCCAGCAGCCCCCAGGTCGGGGGAGGGAATGAGCAGTTCTTC

J gene: TRBJ1-1
D gene: .
clone size: .
V gene: TRBV3-1/TRBV3-2
CDR3 protein: CASSQDILGEAFF
CDR3 DNA: TGTGCCAGCAGCCAAGATATCCTTGGGGAAGCTTTCTTT